Listed below are T cell receptor beta chains from one sample, sequenced in a study of vaccination effects on CD4 cells after COVID-19. Their antigens are not known. The protocol was immunoSEQ multiplex PCR, while the TCRdb copy is restricted to in-frame clones and leaves out a portion. Among 20,000 to 25,000 clones, about 73% were seen once, and the ten largest hold roughly 9.6%. The starting material was CD4+ T cells from PBMCs cultured without peptide, obtained before COVID-19 vaccination. The receptor set was obtained from a human donor who received a COVID-19 vaccine. CDR3s include the opening cysteine and the closing phenylalanine or tryptophan. D genes are given only for firm matches. The size of a clone is reported for some rows only, either as once, few or many, or as a class for expanded clones.

V	D	size	J	CDR3	DNA
TRBV6-5	.	.	TRBJ2-6	CASRGSVGANVLTF	TGTGCCAGCAGGGGGAGTGTCGGGGCCAACGTCCTGACTTTC
TRBV15	.	.	TRBJ1-3	CATSREGFRGNTIYF	TGTGCCACCAGCAGAGAGGGGTTTCGCGGAAACACCATATATTTT
TRBV19	TRBD1	once	TRBJ1-1	CASRGGVPGVTEAFF	TGTGCCAGTAGAGGGGGCGTCCCCGGTGTCACTGAAGCTTTCTTT
TRBV6-4	.	few	TRBJ1-2	CASSGQDYYGYTF	TGTGCCAGCAGTGGACAGGACTACTATGGCTACACCTTC
TRBV9	.	few	TRBJ1-3	CASSVGLAGPKRDTIYF	TGTGCCAGCAGCGTAGGCCTAGCGGGGCCTAAACGGGACACCATATATTTT
TRBV5-5	TRBD1	.	TRBJ2-7	CASSSQGIGYEQYF	TGTGCCAGCAGTTCACAGGGGATTGGCTACGAGCAGTACTTC
TRBV5-1	TRBD1	few	TRBJ1-1	CASSSGTAERNTEAFF	TGCGCCAGCAGCTCCGGGACAGCCGAGAGGAACACTGAAGCTTTCTTT
TRBV29-1	TRBD2	.	TRBJ2-1	CSVLKLAALYNEQFF	TGCAGCGTTCTTAAACTAGCGGCCCTTTACAATGAGCAGTTCTTC
TRBV28	TRBD2	once	TRBJ2-5	CATRPSGEKTQYF	TGTGCCACCCGTCCTAGCGGGGAGAAGACCCAGTACTTC
TRBV2	.	.	TRBJ1-1	CASSGGVGEMNTEAFF	TGTGCCAGCAGTGGGGGTGTCGGGGAAATGAACACTGAAGCTTTCTTT
TRBV9	.	few	TRBJ1-2	CASSRSPRQSNYGYTF	TGTGCCAGCAGCCGATCTCCTCGACAGTCTAACTATGGCTACACCTTC
TRBV12-3/TRBV12-4	.	.	TRBJ2-1	CASSLLDNEQFF	TGTGCCAGCAGTTTGCTGGACAATGAGCAGTTCTTC